A selection of T cell receptor beta chains follows, all from one sample in a study of human T cells and chemical hapten exposure. One entry per CDR3 protein, called by TCRdb with MiXCR from the 5' RACE reads. Among 75,000 or so distinct CDR3 sequences listed, more than 15% were seen once. These receptor sequences come from a female donor in good health. Each CDR3 is given with its conserved first and last residue. The order of the fields is CDR3 length, J gene, D gene, clone size, V gene, CDR3 protein, CDR3 DNA. A D gene is named only where the DNA matches it firmly. Rows give clone size only sometimes, using once, few, many, or a class for an expanded clone.

len: 16
j_gene: TRBJ2-1
d_gene: TRBD2
abundance: .
v_gene: TRBV14
CDR3aa: CASSFYGEGSRNEQFF
CDR3nt: TGTGCCAGCAGCTTCTACGGGGAGGGGTCCCGCAATGAGCAGTTCTTC

len: 12
j_gene: TRBJ1-1
d_gene: .
abundance: many
v_gene: TRBV4-2
CDR3aa: CASSQDSTEAFF
CDR3nt: TGTGCCAGCAGCCAAGATTCCACTGAAGCTTTCTTT

len: 15
j_gene: TRBJ2-1
d_gene: TRBD2
abundance: .
v_gene: TRBV12-3/TRBV12-4
CDR3aa: CASTPGGGGYNEQFF
CDR3nt: TGTGCCAGCACCCCGGGCGGGGGGGGGTACAATGAGCAGTTCTTC

len: 15
j_gene: TRBJ2-5
d_gene: TRBD2
abundance: few
v_gene: TRBV27
CDR3aa: CASSLGTSGRETQYF
CDR3nt: TGTGCCAGCAGTTTAGGGACTAGCGGGAGAGAGACCCAGTACTTC

len: 13
j_gene: TRBJ1-1
d_gene: TRBD1
abundance: .
v_gene: TRBV29-1
CDR3aa: CSTPGPGGWEAFF
CDR3nt: TGCAGCACCCCGGGTCCAGGGGGCTGGGAAGCTTTCTTT

len: 13
j_gene: TRBJ1-1
d_gene: .
abundance: few
v_gene: TRBV6-2/TRBV6-3
CDR3aa: CASSSDWGAIAFF
CDR3nt: TGTGCCAGCAGTTCCGACTGGGGGGCAATCGCTTTCTTT

len: 15
j_gene: TRBJ2-3
d_gene: TRBD2
abundance: .
v_gene: TRBV10-3
CDR3aa: CAISPTSGSHDTQYF
CDR3nt: TGTGCCATCAGCCCGACTAGCGGGAGTCACGATACGCAGTATTTT

len: 15
j_gene: TRBJ1-3
d_gene: .
abundance: many
v_gene: TRBV7-9
CDR3aa: CASNRQESSGNTIYF
CDR3nt: TGTGCCAGCAACCGACAGGAGAGCTCTGGAAACACCATATATTTT

len: 14
j_gene: TRBJ1-1
d_gene: .
abundance: .
v_gene: TRBV12-3/TRBV12-4
CDR3aa: CASSFDRRSTEAFF
CDR3nt: TGTGCCAGCAGTTTTGACAGGCGATCCACTGAAGCTTTCTTT

len: 15
j_gene: TRBJ2-6
d_gene: .
abundance: .
v_gene: TRBV11-2
CDR3aa: CASSHAGSGAIVLTF
CDR3nt: TGTGCCAGCAGCCATGCAGGGTCTGGGGCCATCGTCCTGACTTTC

len: 14
j_gene: TRBJ1-1
d_gene: TRBD1
abundance: few
v_gene: TRBV6-5
CDR3aa: CASSRDNRGTEAFF
CDR3nt: TGTGCCAGCAGTCGAGATAACAGGGGGACTGAAGCTTTCTTT

len: 14
j_gene: TRBJ2-2
d_gene: TRBD1
abundance: .
v_gene: TRBV12-3/TRBV12-4
CDR3aa: CASSQGANTGELFF
CDR3nt: TGTGCCAGCAGCCAGGGGGCGAACACCGGGGAGCTGTTTTTT

len: 18
j_gene: TRBJ1-5
d_gene: TRBD1
abundance: .
v_gene: TRBV5-6
CDR3aa: CASSLGVYRGSGNQPQHF
CDR3nt: TGTGCCAGCAGCTTGGGGGTATACAGGGGGTCAGGCAATCAGCCCCAGCATTTT